The 4 T cell receptor beta chains reported below all come from one sample, sequenced in a study of radiotherapy plus CTLA-4 blockade in lung cancer. The repertoire was sequenced with immunoSEQ multiplex PCR; TCRdb's copy has only in-frame clones and lacks some. This table holds 13,000 or so clones, about 88% found once. The source was peripheral blood, collected from a patient treated with radiotherapy plus ipilimumab. The receptors were sampled from a human donor with non-small cell lung cancer that progressed on radiotherapy plus ipilimumab.

V is TRBV7-8 and J is TRBJ2-7; TRBD1 matches 9 bases. Germline CDR1 and CDR2: SGHVS and FQNEAQ. This CDR3 contains 13 residues. V lost 5 bases and J lost 6; bases outside the gene matches: 5. The CDR3 nucleotides are TGTGCCAGCAGCCGAACAGGGGGCCTCGAGCAGTACTTC. Translating gives CASSRTGGLEQYF.

In the case of this clone: The junction departs from the called germline gene at one end, perhaps through a read error. The rearrangement uses TRBV15 and TRBJ2-7; D perhaps matches TRBD2 (5 bases). The length of the CDR3 is 12 residues. Germline CDR1 and CDR2: LNHNV and YYDKDF (reference sequence). CDR3 region: CATSTGELPEDF. CDR3 DNA sequence: TGTGCCACCAGTACCGGGGAGTTACCTGAGGACTTC.

The rearrangement links TRBV7-9 to TRBJ2-2; D gene unclear. The length of the CDR3 is 11 residues. Germline CDR1 SEHNR, CDR2 FQNEAQ (reference sequence). V was cut by 5 bases and J by 6 bases, with 4 bases left in between. CDR3 sequence: CASSNPGELFF. For the CDR3, the DNA is TGTGCCAGCAGCAACCCCGGGGAGCTGTTTTTT.

V and J are TRBV4-1 and TRBJ2-3, with 8 bases that match TRBD2. V lost 0 bases to trimming and J lost 0 bases; unmatched junction nucleotides: 5. Germline assignment: CDR1 MGHRA and CDR2 YSYEKL. This CDR3 has 17 residues. CDR3 DNA: TGCGCCAGCAGCCAAGAGGGACTAGTCTCTAGCACAGATACGCAGTATTTT. Residues: CASSQEGLVSSTDTQYF.